The TCR beta chain described here comes from a study of monozygotic twins with inflammatory bowel disease. Study-level results: Researchers report that IBD patients shared fewer clonotypes with others than healthy twins, especially amid disease activity.

Following a re-call of the 5' RACE reads, TCRdb has one entry per CDR3 protein and lacks DNA. This sample's clone table lists around 97,000 distinct CDR3 sequences. Regarding this clonotype: Its antigen is not known.

This CDR3 spans 15 amino acids. Looked up from germline, CDR1 is SEHNR and CDR2 is FQNEAQ (reference sequence). The chain carries TRBV7-9 and TRBJ2-5; TCRdb gives TRBD2 as the D gene, but with no DNA this cannot be confirmed. The source is a human donor with ulcerative colitis or Crohn's disease, or a healthy co-twin of an affected twin (not recorded which). Sequenced material: blood. This CDR3 reads CATIRKRGARETQYF.